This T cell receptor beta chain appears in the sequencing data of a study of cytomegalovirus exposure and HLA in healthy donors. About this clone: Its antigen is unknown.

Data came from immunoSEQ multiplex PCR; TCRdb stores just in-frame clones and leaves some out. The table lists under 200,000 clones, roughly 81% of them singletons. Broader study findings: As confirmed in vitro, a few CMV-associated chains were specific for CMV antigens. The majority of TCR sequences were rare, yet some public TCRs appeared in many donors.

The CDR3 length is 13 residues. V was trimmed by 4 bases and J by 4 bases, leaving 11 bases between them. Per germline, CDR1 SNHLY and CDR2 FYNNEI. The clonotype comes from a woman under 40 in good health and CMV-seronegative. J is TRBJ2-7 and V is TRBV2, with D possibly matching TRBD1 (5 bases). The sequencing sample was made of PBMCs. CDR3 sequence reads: CASSGQGLYEQYF. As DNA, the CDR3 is TGTGCCAGCAGTGGGCAGGGATTGTACGAGCAGTACTTC.